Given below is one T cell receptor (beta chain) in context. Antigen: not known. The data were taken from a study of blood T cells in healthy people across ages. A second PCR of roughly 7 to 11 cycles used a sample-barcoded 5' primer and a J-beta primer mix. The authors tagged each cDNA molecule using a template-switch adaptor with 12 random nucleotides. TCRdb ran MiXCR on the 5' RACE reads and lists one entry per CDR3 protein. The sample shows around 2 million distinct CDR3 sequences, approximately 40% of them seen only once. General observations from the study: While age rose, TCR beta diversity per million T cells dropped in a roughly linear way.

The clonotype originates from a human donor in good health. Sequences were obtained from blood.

CDR3 DNA sequence: TGTGCCAGCAGTCGAACCTACTTGGCGGCGAAACATATCACAGATACGCAGTATTTT. It encodes CASSRTYLAAKHITDTQYF. The chain recombines TRBV6-1 with TRBJ2-3; D unresolved. CDR1 is MNHNS, CDR2 SASEGT, per germline. The CDR3 runs 19 residues. V was cut by 5 bases and J by 2 bases, with 26 bases left in between.